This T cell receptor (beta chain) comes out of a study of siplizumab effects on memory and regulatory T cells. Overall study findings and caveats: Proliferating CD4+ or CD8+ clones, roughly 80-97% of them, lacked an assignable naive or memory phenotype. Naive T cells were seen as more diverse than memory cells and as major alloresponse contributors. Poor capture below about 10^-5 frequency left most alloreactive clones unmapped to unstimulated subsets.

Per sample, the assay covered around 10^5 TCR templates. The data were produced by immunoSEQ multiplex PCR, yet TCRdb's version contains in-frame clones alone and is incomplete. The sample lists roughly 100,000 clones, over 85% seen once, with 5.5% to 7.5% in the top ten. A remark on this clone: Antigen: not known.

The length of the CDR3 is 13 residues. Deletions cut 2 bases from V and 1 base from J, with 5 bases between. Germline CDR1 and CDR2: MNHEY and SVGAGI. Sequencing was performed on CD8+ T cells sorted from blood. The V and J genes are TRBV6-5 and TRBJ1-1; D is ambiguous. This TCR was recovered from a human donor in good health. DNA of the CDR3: TGTGCCAGCAGTTACGAGGGGAACACTGAAGCTTTCTTT. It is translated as CASSYEGNTEAFF.